The 3 T cell receptor beta chains below come from one sample, sequenced in a study of regulatory T cells in long-lasting Graves disease. HTBI primers from iRepertoire and Arm-PCR of CDR3 regions yielded the TCR beta libraries. TCRdb called the multiplex PCR reads again in MiXCR, with one record for every CDR3 protein. The sample includes fewer than 650,000 distinct CDR3 sequences, less than 20% of them seen just once. Noted time point: newly diagnosed GD, antithyroid drugs for less than 3 months. PBMCs provided the RNA from which the TCR library was made. This sample was also put to use in a study of T cells in Graves' hyperthyroidism and ophthalmopathy.

The source was peripheral blood mononuclear cells (PBMCs), collected at new diagnosis, from a patient treated with antithyroid drugs. These receptors originate from a woman aged 25 to 39 with Graves disease.

This clonotype was recorded at least ten times. The genes are TRBV6-9 and TRBJ1-1; no firm D call. This CDR3 is built from 14 residues. CDR1 is MNHGY and CDR2 is SVAAGI in the germline V gene. The V and J ends lost 3 bases and 9 bases respectively, with 17 bases between them. The DNA for the CDR3 is TGTGCCAGCAGTTACGCGGCACTCGAAGGGAAAGCTTTCTTT. Translating gives CASSYAALEGKAFF.

This clonotype was recorded at least ten times. This chain uses TRBV20-1 with TRBJ2-7, with D unclear. Germline lookup yields CDR1 DFQATT and CDR2 SNEGSKA (reference sequence). There are 14 residues in the CDR3. V lost 8 bases to trimming and J lost 0 bases, with 17 bases between them. The CDR3 nucleotides read TGCAGTCCACTTTCAGCGAAGAGCTCCTACGAGCAGTACTTC. This encodes CSPLSAKSSYEQYF.

In its sample, this clonotype was seen many times. The chain recombines TRBV28 with TRBJ2-6, with no clear D. The germline V and J ends were trimmed by 9 bases and 2 bases, with 11 bases remaining between them. The germline gives CDR1 MDHEN, CDR2 SYDVKM. The CDR3 is 14 residues long. Here the CDR3 reads CASNSRAGANVLTF. CDR3 coding DNA: TGTGCCAGTAACTCAAGGGCTGGGGCCAACGTCCTGACTTTC.